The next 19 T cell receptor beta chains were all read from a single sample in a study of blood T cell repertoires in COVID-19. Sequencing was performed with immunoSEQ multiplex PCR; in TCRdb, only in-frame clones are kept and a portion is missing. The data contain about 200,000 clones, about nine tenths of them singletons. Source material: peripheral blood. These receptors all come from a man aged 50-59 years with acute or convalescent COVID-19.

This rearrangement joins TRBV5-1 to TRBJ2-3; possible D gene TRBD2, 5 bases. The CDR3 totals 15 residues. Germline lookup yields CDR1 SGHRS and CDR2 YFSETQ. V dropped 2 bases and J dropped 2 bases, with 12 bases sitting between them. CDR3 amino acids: CASSLLPGNTDTQYF. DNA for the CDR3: TGCGCCAGCAGCTTACTGCCGGGAAACACAGATACGCAGTATTTT.

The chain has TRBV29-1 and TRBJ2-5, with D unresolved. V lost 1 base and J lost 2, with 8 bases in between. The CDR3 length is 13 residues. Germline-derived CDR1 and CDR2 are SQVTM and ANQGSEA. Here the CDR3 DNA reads TGCAGCGTTGAAGTCTCTCTACAAGAGACCCAGTACTTC. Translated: CSVEVSLQETQYF.

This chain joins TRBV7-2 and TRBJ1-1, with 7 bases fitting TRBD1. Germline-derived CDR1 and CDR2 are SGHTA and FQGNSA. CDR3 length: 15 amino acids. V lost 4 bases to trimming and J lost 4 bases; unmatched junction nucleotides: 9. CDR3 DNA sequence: TGTGCCAGCAGCTCCACAGGGGTAATTGGCACTGAAGCTTTCTTT. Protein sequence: CASSSTGVIGTEAFF. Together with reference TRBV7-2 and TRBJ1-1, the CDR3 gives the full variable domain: GAGVSQSPSNKVTEKGKDVELRCDPISGHTALYWYRQSLGQGLEFLIYFQGNSAPDKSGLPSDRFSAERTGGSVSTLTIQRTQQEDSAVYLCASSSTGVIGTEAFFGQGTRLTVV.

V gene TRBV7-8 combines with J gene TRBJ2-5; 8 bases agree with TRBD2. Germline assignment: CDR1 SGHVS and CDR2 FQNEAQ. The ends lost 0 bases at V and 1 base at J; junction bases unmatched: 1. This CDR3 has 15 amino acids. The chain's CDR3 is CASSLASGVQETQYF. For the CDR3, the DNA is TGTGCCAGCAGCTTAGCTAGCGGGGTCCAAGAGACCCAGTACTTC. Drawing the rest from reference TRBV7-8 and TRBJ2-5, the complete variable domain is GAGVSQSPRYKVAKRGQDVALRCDPISGHVSLFWYQQALGQGPEFLTYFQNEAQLDKSGLPSDRFFAERPEGSVSTLKIQRTQQEDSAVYLCASSLASGVQETQYFGPGTRLLVL.

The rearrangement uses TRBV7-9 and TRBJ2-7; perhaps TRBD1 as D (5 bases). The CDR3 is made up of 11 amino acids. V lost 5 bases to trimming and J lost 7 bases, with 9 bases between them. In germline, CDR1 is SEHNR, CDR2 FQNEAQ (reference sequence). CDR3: CASSEYREQYF. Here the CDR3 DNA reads TGTGCCAGCAGCGAATACAGGGAGCAGTACTTC.

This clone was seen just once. CDR3 sequence reads: CAIQGQENTIYF. For the CDR3, the DNA is TGTGCCATCCAGGGCCAGGAAAACACCATATATTTT. V gene TRBV2 combines with J gene TRBJ1-3; TRBD1 might be the D (5 bases). V lost 10 bases to trimming and J lost 6 bases, with 13 bases between them. Germline-derived CDR1 and CDR2 are SNHLY and FYNNEI. This CDR3 region has 12 residues.

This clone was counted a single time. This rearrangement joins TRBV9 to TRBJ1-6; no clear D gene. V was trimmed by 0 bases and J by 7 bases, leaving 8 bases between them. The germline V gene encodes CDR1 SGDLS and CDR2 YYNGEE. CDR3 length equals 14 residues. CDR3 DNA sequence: TGTGCCAGCAGCGTAGGCGGGAAAAATTCACCCCTCCACTTT. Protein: CASSVGGKNSPLHF.

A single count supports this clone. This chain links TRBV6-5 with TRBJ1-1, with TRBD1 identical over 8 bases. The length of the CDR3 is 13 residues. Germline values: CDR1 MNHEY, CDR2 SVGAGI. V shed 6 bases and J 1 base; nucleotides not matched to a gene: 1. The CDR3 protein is CASRDRENTEAFF. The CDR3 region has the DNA TGTGCCAGCAGGGACAGGGAGAACACTGAAGCTTTCTTT.

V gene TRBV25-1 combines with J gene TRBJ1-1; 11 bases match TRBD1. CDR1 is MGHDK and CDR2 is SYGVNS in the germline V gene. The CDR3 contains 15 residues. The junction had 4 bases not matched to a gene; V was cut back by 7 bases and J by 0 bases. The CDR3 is CASTGTGGLNTEAFF. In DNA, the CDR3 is TGTGCCAGCACCGGGACAGGGGGACTGAACACTGAAGCTTTCTTT.

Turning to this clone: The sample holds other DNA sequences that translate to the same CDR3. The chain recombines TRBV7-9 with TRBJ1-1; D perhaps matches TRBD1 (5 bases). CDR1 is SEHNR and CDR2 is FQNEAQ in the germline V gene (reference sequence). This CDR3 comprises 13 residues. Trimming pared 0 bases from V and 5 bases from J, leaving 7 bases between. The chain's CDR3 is CASSLARVTEAFF. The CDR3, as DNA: TGTGCCAGCAGCTTAGCCAGGGTAACTGAAGCTTTCTTT. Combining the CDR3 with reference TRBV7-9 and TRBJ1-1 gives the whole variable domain DTGVSQNPRHKITKRGQNVTFRCDPISEHNRLYWYRQTLGQGPEFLTYFQNEAQLEKSRLLSDRFSAERPKGSFSTLEIQRTEQGDSAMYLCASSLARVTEAFFGQGTRLTVV.

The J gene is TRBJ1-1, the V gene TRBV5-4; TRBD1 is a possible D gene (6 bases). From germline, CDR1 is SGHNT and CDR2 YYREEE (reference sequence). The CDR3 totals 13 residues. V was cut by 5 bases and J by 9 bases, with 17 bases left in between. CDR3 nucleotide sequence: TGTGCCAGCAGTTCTCCCCGGACAGTGAAAGCTTTCTTT. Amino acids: CASSSPRTVKAFF. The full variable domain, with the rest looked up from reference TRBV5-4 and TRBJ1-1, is ETGVTQSPTHLIKTRGQQVTLRCSSQSGHNTVSWYQQALGQGPQFIFQYYREEENGRGNFPPRFSGLQFPNYSSELNVNALELDDSALYLCASSSPRTVKAFFGQGTRLTVV.

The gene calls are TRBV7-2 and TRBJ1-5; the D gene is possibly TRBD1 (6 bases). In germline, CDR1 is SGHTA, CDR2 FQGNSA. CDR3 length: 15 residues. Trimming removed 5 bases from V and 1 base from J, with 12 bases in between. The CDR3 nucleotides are TGTGCCAGCAGCCCTAGGGGGTGGAGCAATCAGCCCCAGCATTTT. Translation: CASSPRGWSNQPQHF.

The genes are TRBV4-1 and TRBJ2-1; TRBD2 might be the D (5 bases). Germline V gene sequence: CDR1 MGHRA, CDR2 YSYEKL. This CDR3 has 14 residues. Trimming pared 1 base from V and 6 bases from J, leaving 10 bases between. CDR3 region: CASSQGTHSNEQFF. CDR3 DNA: TGCGCCAGCAGCCAAGGGACTCACAGCAATGAGCAGTTCTTC.

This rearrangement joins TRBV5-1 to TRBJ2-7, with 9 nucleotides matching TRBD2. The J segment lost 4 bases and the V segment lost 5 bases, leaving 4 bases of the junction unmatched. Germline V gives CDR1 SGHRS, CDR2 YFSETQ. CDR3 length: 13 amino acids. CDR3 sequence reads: CASRTSGLYEQYF. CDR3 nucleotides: TGCGCCAGCAGGACTAGCGGCCTATACGAGCAGTACTTC.

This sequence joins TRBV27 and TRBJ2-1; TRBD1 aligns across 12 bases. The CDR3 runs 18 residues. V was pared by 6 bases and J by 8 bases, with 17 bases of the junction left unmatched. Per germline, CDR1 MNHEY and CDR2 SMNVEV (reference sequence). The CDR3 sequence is CASSPPGQGASRRDEQFF. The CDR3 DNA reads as TGTGCCAGCAGCCCTCCGGGACAGGGGGCCTCGCGTAGGGATGAGCAGTTCTTC.

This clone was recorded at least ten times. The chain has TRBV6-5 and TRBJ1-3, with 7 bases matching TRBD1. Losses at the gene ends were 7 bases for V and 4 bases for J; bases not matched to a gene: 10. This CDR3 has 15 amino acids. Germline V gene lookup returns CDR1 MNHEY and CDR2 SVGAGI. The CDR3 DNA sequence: TGTGCCAGCATGTACGGACAGGAGTACGGAAACACCATATATTTT. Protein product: CASMYGQEYGNTIYF.

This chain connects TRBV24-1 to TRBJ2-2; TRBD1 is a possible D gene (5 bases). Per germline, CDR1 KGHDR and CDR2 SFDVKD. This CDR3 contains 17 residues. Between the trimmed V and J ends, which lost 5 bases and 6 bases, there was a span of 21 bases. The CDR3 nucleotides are TGTGCCACCAGTGGGAGCCCGGGTCTTCAGGGTTCCGGGGAGCTGTTTTTT. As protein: CATSGSPGLQGSGELFF.

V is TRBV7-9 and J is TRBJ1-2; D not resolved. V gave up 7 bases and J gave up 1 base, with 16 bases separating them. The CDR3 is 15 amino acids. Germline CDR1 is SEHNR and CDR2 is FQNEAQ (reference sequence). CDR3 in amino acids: CASTNGGLSNYGYTF. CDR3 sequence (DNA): TGTGCCAGCACCAATGGCGGGTTGAGTAACTATGGCTACACCTTC. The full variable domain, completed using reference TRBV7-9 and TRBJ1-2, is DTGVSQNPRHKITKRGQNVTFRCDPISEHNRLYWYRQTLGQGPEFLTYFQNEAQLEKSRLLSDRFSAERPKGSFSTLEIQRTEQGDSAMYLCASTNGGLSNYGYTFGSGTRLTVV.

The CDR3 DNA is TGTGCCAGTAGTCCTGACAGGGGGATCAATCAGCCCCAGCATTTT. Protein: CASSPDRGINQPQHF. This chain links TRBV19 with TRBJ1-5, with TRBD1 matching over 9 bases. The CDR3 runs to 15 residues. The germline V gene has CDR1 LNHDA and CDR2 SQIVND (reference sequence). Trimming at V came to 5 bases and at J to 3 bases, leaving 5 bases not matched to a gene.